This T cell receptor (beta chain) was documented in a study of T cell clonotyping in hematopoietic cell transplantation. About the research overall: Cytoreduction preceded collection of pretransplant recipient samples. Study-wide findings and caveats: Cells were unsorted, so CD4 and CD8 contributions were not separated.

Produced via immunoSEQ multiplex PCR; TCRdb's table is partial and in-frame only. This table holds 5,500 to 6,000 clones, 80% found once. Comment on this clone: Its target is not known.

Sample time point: recipient sample about 28 days before transplant, after cytoreduction. The receptor was isolated from a woman aged 50 to 60 with acute myeloid leukemia. Some clones in this sample may be carry-over from other donors' samples. The material was peripheral blood mononuclear cells, obtained before stem cell transplant.

The DNA of the CDR3 is TGTGCCAGCAGCTTAGTCGGGTACAATGAGCAGTTCTTC. It yields the protein CASSLVGYNEQFF. The chain recombines TRBV7-2 with TRBJ2-1; D gene unclear. There are 13 residues in the CDR3. CDR1 and CDR2 (germline): SGHTA, FQGNSA. With 1 base removed from V and 4 bases from J, the gap between germline ends came to 5 bases.